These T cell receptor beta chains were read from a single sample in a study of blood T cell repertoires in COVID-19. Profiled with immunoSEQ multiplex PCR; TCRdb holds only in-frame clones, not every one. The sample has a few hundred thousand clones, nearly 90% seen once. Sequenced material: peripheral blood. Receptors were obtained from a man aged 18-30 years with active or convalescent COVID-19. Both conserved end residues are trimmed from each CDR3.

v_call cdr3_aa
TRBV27 ASSAQGNTEAF
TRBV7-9 ASTYGGGPNI
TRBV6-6 ASIKGAGGELF
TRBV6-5 ASKGAARETQY
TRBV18 ASSPRQGQETQY
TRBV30 AWSVSWGRGNTIY
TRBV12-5 ASALTFDRGAKNIQY
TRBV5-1 ASSLGQVPYNSPLH
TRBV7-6 ASSLAGGFYDRGTGELF
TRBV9 ASSVDPAGGLQETQY
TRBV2 ASIWTSASTGELF
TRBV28 ASTQGNQPQH
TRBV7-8 ASSFTPVSSYNEQF
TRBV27 ASRSSLNLGQLDSYEQY
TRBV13 ASSLGRFELDRGNYGYT
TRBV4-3 ASSRWTSGRIPNYEQY
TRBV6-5 ASRLQGGGGELF
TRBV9 ASSGSGRGYNEQF
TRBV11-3 ASSDQARGGEAF
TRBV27 ASSVIQGTGELF
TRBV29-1 SVPHYYGYT
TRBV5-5 ASSVNLGADISYEQY
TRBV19 ASTPSGIHEQY
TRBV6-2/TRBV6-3 ASSYYGRKGEQY
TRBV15 ASRRAPNTGELF
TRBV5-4 ASSQGQVGSSGNTIY
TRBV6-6 ASSYSTGVDSPLH
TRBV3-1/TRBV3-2 ATTSLSGTEAF
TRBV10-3 ATQGLAAYNEQF
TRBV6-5 ASSYSDGSSYEQY
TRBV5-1 ASSSNQGTDTQY
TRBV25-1 ASSGRGLAANTDTQY
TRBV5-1 ASSLAQGLQETQY
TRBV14 ASSQVGKGRRNTIY
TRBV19 ASGDRKGGYT
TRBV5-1 ASSEQPTSSGNTIY
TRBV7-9 ASSQTENYGYT
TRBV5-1 ASSLSGEGEQF
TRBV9 ASSPREGWEKLF
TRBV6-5 ASSYSRTGNTEAF
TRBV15 ATSGERQGASQGQF
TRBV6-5 ASRGTGGRLDTQY
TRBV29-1 SAKLGQLNTEAF
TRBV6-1 ASSEGTGGFYEQY
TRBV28 ASRKAGGHEQY
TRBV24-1 ATIYRRGYNSPLH
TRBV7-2 ASSFRQDRDYGYT
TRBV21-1 ASSNWLVINSPLH
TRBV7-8 ASSLALGSAGELF
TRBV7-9 ASSFSRLYGYT
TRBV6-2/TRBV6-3 ASSYSVGGYEQY
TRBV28 ASSVRAADEKLF
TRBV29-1 SVENRVYGYT
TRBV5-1 ASSLQDSSNQPQH
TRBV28 ASRGRRWGGETQY
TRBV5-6 ASSAEDNSNQPQH
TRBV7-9 ASSLLGGGRGNEQF
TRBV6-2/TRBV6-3 ASSFSGATIY
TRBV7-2 ASSLDGSTYNEQF